The rows below give T cell receptor beta chains drawn from one sample of a study of cytomegalovirus exposure and HLA in healthy donors. The data were produced by immunoSEQ multiplex PCR, yet TCRdb's version contains in-frame clones alone and is incomplete. Among roughly 120,000 clones listed, 73% were seen once. The sequenced sample was PBMCs. These receptors originate from a woman aged 40 to 50 in good health and CMV-seropositive. Both conserved end residues are part of each CDR3. The D gene is left open where the match is weak. For some rows the clone size is stated as once, few or many, or as a class when expanded; others skip it.

J gene | D gene | CDR3 length | V gene | clone size | CDR3 protein | CDR3 DNA
TRBJ2-2 | TRBD1 | 14 | TRBV7-2 | - | CASSLRGGVGELFF | TGTGCCAGCAGCTTAAGAGGGGGCGTCGGGGAGCTGTTTTTT
TRBJ2-5 | TRBD1 | 15 | TRBV7-6 | - | CASSPGTGGQETQYF | TGTGCCAGCAGTCCCGGGACAGGGGGCCAAGAGACCCAGTACTTC
TRBJ1-6 | - | 16 | TRBV19 | - | CASTLGAGPYNSPLHF | TGTGCCAGTACCCTGGGGGCAGGCCCCTATAATTCACCCCTCCACTTT
TRBJ2-3 | TRBD2 | 15 | TRBV28 | - | CASSLASGSTDTQYF | TGTGCCAGCAGTTTGGCTAGCGGGAGCACAGATACGCAGTATTTT
TRBJ1-1 | - | 16 | TRBV5-1 | - | CASSLVPGVANTEAFF | TGCGCCAGCAGCTTGGTCCCCGGGGTGGCGAACACTGAAGCTTTCTTT
TRBJ1-2 | - | 12 | TRBV6-1 | - | CASTETNYGYTF | TGTGCCAGTACTGAGACTAACTATGGCTACACCTTC
TRBJ1-1 | TRBD1 | 17 | TRBV29-1 | - | CSGRLSPGQGIGTEAFF | TGCAGCGGTAGGCTGTCGCCGGGACAGGGGATCGGGACTGAAGCTTTCTTT
TRBJ2-3 | - | 15 | TRBV2 | - | CASKGFSGSVDTQYF | TGTGCCAGCAAGGGATTTTCGGGGAGCGTAGATACGCAGTATTTT
TRBJ1-5 | TRBD1 | 18 | TRBV7-9 | - | CASSLWGQGGRSNQPQHF | TGTGCCAGCAGCTTATGGGGACAGGGGGGTAGGAGCAATCAGCCCCAGCATTTT
TRBJ1-2 | - | 13 | TRBV6-5 | few | CASSSPANYGYTF | TGTGCCAGCAGCTCCCCGGCTAACTATGGCTACACCTTC
TRBJ2-1 | TRBD2 | 19 | TRBV7-2 | - | CASSLAPTSGSSSYNEQFF | TGTGCCAGCAGCTTAGCGCCCACTAGCGGGTCTAGCTCCTACAATGAGCAGTTCTTC
TRBJ2-3 | - | 18 | TRBV5-1 | - | CASSLVGLTGARTDTQYF | TGCGCCAGCAGCTTGGTGGGACTTACGGGAGCGAGAACAGATACGCAGTATTTT
TRBJ2-7 | TRBD2 | 14 | TRBV7-2 | - | CASSHRTSLYEQYF | TGTGCCAGCAGCCACAGGACTAGTCTCTACGAGCAGTACTTC
TRBJ2-3 | TRBD2 | 15 | TRBV27 | - | CASRGLAGSTDTQYF | TGTGCCAGTAGAGGACTAGCGGGGAGCACAGATACGCAGTATTTT
TRBJ1-1 | TRBD1 | 14 | TRBV5-1 | few | CASSSYLQGASAFF | TGCGCCAGCAGCTCCTACCTACAGGGGGCGTCAGCTTTCTTT
TRBJ2-5 | TRBD2 | 16 | TRBV15 | - | CATSRWGGSDQETQYF | TGTGCCACCAGCAGATGGGGGGGATCGGACCAAGAGACCCAGTACTTC
TRBJ2-5 | TRBD1 | 15 | TRBV7-3 | few | CASSLKSDRGETQYF | TGTGCCAGCAGCTTAAAATCGGACAGGGGGGAGACCCAGTACTTC
TRBJ1-5 | TRBD1 | 12 | TRBV30 | - | CAWAGGGQPQHF | TGTGCCTGGGCAGGGGGCGGTCAGCCCCAGCATTTT
TRBJ1-5 | - | 16 | TRBV6-6 | few | CASSYSTGGGNQPQHF | TGTGCCAGCAGTTACTCGACGGGGGGGGGCAATCAGCCCCAGCATTTT
TRBJ1-4 | - | 14 | TRBV19 | - | CASSIAVTNEKLFF | TGTGCCAGTAGTATAGCGGTAACTAATGAAAAACTGTTTTTT
TRBJ1-4 | - | 15 | TRBV5-4 | - | CASSSPQGGNEKLFF | TGTGCCAGCAGCTCACCACAGGGCGGTAATGAAAAACTGTTTTTT
TRBJ2-2 | - | 17 | TRBV7-3 | few | CASSLMSGAANTGELFF | TGTGCCAGCAGCTTAATGTCAGGGGCTGCGAACACCGGGGAGCTGTTTTTT
TRBJ2-7 | - | 12 | TRBV6-5 | - | CASNGGTYEQYF | TGTGCCAGCAATGGGGGCACCTACGAGCAGTACTTC
TRBJ2-7 | TRBD2 | 14 | TRBV7-9 | few | CASSLPGGLGEQYF | TGTGCCAGCAGCTTACCGGGAGGTTTGGGCGAGCAGTACTTC
TRBJ1-2 | TRBD1 | 13 | TRBV7-2 | - | CASSSAGGNGYTF | TGTGCCAGCAGCTCCGCAGGGGGCAACGGCTACACCTTC
TRBJ1-3 | TRBD1 | 15 | TRBV7-8 | - | CASSISGGSGNTIYF | TGTGCCAGCAGCATCTCAGGGGGCTCTGGAAACACCATATATTTT
TRBJ2-3 | - | 15 | TRBV6-5 | - | CASSYGGASTDTQYF | TGTGCCAGCAGTTACGGGGGGGCTAGCACAGATACGCAGTATTTT